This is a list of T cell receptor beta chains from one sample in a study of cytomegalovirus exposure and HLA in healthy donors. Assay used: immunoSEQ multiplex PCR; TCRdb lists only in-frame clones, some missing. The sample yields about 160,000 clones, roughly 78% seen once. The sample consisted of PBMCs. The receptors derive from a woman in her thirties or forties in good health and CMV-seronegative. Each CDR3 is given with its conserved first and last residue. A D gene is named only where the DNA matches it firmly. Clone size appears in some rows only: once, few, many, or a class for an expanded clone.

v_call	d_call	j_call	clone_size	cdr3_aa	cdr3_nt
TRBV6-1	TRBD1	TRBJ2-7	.	CASSRQGYEQYF	TGTGCCAGCAGTCGACAGGGATACGAGCAGTACTTC
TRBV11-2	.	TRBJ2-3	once	CASSSQASYGYADTQYF	TGTGCCAGCAGCTCTCAGGCTAGCTATGGGTACGCAGATACGCAGTATTTT
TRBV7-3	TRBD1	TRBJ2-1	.	CASSVLDRANEQFF	TGTGCCAGCAGCGTCTTGGACAGGGCGAATGAGCAGTTCTTC
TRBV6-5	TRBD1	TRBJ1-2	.	CASSYTGDSMYGYTF	TGTGCCAGCAGCTACACCGGGGACAGTATGTATGGCTACACCTTC
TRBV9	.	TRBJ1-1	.	CASRGNRDTGNTEAFF	TGTGCCAGCAGAGGAAACCGGGACACGGGAAACACTGAAGCTTTCTTT
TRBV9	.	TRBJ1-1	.	CASSVSFLPNTEAFF	TGTGCCAGCAGCGTAAGCTTCCTGCCAAACACTGAAGCTTTCTTT
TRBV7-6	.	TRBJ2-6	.	CASSLRYSGANVLTF	TGTGCCAGCAGCCTCAGGTACTCTGGGGCCAACGTCCTGACTTTC
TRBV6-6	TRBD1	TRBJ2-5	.	CASSWDRGLETQYF	TGTGCCAGCAGTTGGGACAGGGGGCTCGAGACCCAGTACTTC
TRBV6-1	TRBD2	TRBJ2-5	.	CASSPQAGGQETQYF	TGTGCCAGCAGTCCTCAAGCGGGGGGGCAAGAGACCCAGTACTTC
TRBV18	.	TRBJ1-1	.	CASSPDSTEAFF	TGTGCCAGCTCTCCAGACAGCACTGAAGCTTTCTTT
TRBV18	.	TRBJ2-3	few	CASSPSGVTDTQYF	TGTGCCAGCTCACCTTCGGGGGTGACAGATACGCAGTATTTT
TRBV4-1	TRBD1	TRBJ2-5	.	CASSQTGGLETQYF	TGCGCCAGCAGCCAGACAGGGGGTCTAGAGACCCAGTACTTC
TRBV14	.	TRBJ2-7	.	CASSPLRGLAYEQYF	TGTGCCAGCAGCCCCCTGCGGGGTCTCGCCTACGAGCAGTACTTC